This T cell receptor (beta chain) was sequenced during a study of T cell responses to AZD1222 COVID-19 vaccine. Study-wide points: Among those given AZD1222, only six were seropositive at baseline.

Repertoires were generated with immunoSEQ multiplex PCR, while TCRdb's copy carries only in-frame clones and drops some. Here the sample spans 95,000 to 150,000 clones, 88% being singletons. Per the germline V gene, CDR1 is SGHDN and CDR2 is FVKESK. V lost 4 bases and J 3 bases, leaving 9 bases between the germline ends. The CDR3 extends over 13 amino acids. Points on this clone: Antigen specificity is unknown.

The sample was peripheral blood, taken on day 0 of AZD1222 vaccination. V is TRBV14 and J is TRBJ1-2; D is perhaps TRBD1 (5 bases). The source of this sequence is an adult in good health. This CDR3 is CASSPGLDYGYTF. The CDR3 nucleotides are TGTGCCAGCAGCCCGGGACTTGACTATGGCTACACCTTC.